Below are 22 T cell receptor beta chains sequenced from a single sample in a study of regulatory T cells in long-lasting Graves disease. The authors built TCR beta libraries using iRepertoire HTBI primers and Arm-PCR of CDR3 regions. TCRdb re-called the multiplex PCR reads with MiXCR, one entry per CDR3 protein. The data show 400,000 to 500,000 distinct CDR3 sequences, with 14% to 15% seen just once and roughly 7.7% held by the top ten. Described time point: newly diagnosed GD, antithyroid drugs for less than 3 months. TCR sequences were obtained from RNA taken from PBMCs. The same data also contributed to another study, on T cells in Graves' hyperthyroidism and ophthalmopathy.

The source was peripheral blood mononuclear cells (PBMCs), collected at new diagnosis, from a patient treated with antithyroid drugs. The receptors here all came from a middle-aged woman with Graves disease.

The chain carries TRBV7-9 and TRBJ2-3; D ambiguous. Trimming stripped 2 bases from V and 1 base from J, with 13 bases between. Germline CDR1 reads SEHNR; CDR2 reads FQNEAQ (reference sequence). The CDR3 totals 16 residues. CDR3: CASSLRSGVGTDTQYF. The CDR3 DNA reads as TGTGCCAGCAGCTTAAGGTCAGGCGTCGGCACAGATACGCAGTATTTT.

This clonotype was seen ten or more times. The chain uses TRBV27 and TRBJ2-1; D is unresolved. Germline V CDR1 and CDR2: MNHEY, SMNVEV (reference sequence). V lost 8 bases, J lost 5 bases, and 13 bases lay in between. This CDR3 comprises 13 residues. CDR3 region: CASALQANNEQFF. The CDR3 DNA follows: TGTGCCAGCGCCCTACAAGCTAACAATGAGCAGTTCTTC.

The CDR3: CAWTGRETQYF. The CDR3 DNA reads as TGTGCCTGGACGGGCCGGGAGACCCAGTACTTC. The chain has TRBV30 and TRBJ2-5; D gene unclear. With 4 bases removed from V and 5 bases from J, the gap between germline ends came to 8 bases. This CDR3 has 11 residues. Germline V gives CDR1 GTSNPN, CDR2 SVGIG (reference sequence). The full variable domain, completed using reference TRBV30 and TRBJ2-5, is SQTIHQWPATLVQPVGSPLSLECTVEGTSNPNLYWYRQAAGRGLQLLFYSVGIGQISSEVPQNLSASRPQDRQFILSSKKLLLSDSGFYLCAWTGRETQYFGPGTRLLVL.

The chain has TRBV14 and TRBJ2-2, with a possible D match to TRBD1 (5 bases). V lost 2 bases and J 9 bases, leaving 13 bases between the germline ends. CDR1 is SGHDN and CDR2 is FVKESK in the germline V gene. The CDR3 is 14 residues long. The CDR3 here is CASSQQGRGWELFF. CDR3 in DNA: TGTGCCAGCAGCCAACAGGGTAGAGGCTGGGAGCTGTTTTTT.

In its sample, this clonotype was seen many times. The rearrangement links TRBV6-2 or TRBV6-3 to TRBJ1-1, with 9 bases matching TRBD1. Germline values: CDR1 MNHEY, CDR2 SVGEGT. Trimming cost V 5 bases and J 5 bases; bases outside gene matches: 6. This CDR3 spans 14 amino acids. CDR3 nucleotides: TGTGCCAGCAGTCGGACAGGGGCGCGTACTGAAGCTTTCTTT. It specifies CASSRTGARTEAFF.

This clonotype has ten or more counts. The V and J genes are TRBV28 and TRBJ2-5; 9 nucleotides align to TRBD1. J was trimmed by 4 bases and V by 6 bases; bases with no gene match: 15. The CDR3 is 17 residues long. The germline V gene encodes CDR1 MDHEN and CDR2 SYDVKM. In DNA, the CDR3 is TGTGCCAGCAGCCCCCCCTCGTACAGGGGGCGGCGAGAGACCCAGTACTTC. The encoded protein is CASSPPSYRGRRETQYF.

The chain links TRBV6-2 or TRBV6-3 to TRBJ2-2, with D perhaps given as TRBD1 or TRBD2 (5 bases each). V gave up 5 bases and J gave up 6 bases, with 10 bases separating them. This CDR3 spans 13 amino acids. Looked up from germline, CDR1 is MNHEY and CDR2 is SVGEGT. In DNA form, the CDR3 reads TGTGCCAGCAGTCCGGGACGATCCGGGGAGCTGTTTTTT. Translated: CASSPGRSGELFF.

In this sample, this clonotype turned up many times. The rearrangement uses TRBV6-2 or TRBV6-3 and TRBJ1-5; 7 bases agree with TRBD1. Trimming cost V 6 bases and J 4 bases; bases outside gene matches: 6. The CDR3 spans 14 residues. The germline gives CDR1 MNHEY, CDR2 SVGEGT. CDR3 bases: TGTGCCAGCAGCGGGGGACAGCCTAATCAGCCCCAGCATTTT. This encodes CASSGGQPNQPQHF.

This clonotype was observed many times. This chain's CDR3 is CASSPRVLSYNEQFF. CDR3 bases: TGTGCCAGCAGCCCCAGGGTATTGTCCTACAATGAGCAGTTCTTC. The chain carries TRBV28 and TRBJ2-1; D perhaps matches TRBD1 (5 bases). Germline V gene data show CDR1 as MDHEN and CDR2 as SYDVKM. Trimming removed 6 bases at V and 1 base at J, with 13 bases between. CDR3 length: 15 amino acids.

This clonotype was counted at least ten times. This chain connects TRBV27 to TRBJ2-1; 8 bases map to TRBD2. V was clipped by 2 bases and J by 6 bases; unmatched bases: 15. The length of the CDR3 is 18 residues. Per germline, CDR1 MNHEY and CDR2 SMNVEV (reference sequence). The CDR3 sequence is CASSLVRFLAGGLNEQFF. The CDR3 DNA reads TGTGCCAGCAGTTTAGTGAGATTCTTGGCGGGAGGTCTCAATGAGCAGTTCTTC.

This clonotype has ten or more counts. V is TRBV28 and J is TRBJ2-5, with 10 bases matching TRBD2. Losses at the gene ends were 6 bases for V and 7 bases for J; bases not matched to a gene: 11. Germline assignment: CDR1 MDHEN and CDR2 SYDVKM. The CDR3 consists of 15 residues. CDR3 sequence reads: CASSRGTSDTGTQYF. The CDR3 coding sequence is TGTGCCAGCAGCCGAGGGACTAGCGATACTGGGACCCAGTACTTC.

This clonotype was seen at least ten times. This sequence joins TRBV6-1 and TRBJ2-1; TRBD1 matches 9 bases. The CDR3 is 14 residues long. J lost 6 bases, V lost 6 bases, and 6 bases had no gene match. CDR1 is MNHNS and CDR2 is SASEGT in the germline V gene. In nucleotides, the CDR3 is TGTGCCAGCAGGACCGGGACAGGGATCAATGAGCAGTTCTTC. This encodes CASRTGTGINEQFF.

The CDR3 coding sequence is TGTGCCAGCAGTTCCTCTGGACTAGCGGGTACGAGCTCCTACAATGAGCAGTTCTTC. Translating it yields CASSSSGLAGTSSYNEQFF. This sequence joins TRBV28 and TRBJ2-1, with 11 bases aligning to TRBD2. Per germline, CDR1 MDHEN and CDR2 SYDVKM. The junction had 11 bases not matched to a gene; V was cut back by 4 bases and J by 0 bases. The CDR3 runs to 19 residues.

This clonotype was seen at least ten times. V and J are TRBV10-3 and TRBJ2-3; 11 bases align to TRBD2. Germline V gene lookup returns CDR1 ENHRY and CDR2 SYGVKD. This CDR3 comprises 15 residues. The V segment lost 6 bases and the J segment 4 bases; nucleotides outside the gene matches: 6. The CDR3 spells CAIRASGRSADTQYF. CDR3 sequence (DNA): TGTGCCATCAGAGCTAGCGGGAGGAGCGCAGATACGCAGTATTTT.

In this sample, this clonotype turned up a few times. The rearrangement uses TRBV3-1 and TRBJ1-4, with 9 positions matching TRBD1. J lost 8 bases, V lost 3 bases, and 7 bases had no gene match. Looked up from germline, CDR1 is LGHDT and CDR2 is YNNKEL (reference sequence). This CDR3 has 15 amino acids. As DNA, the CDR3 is TGTGCCAGCAGCCACAGGACAGGGGTGGCCGAAAAACTGTTTTTT. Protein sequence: CASSHRTGVAEKLFF.

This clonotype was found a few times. The DNA of the CDR3 is TGCGCCAGCAGCCTGGACGTCTCTGTGGGTAATTCACCCCTCCACTTT. It yields the protein CASSLDVSVGNSPLHF. V gene TRBV5-1 combines with J gene TRBJ1-6; D uncertain. Germline V gives CDR1 SGHRS, CDR2 YFSETQ. The length of the CDR3 is 16 residues. Between the trimmed V and J ends, which lost 4 bases and 6 bases, there was a span of 17 bases.

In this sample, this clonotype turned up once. The CDR3 DNA is TGTGCCAGCAGCAGAGTGAGGGGCGGTAGGACAGATACGCAGTATTTT. This gives the protein CASSRVRGGRTDTQYF. The chain couples TRBV11-1 to TRBJ2-3; D assignment may be TRBD1 or TRBD2 (5 bases each). The CDR3 totals 16 residues. The germline gives CDR1 SGHAT, CDR2 FQDESV (reference sequence). Between the trimmed V and J ends, which lost 5 bases and 3 bases, there was a span of 18 bases.

The CDR3 protein is CARSEQGSGNTIYF. The CDR3, as DNA: TGTGCCAGAAGTGAACAGGGTAGCGGAAACACCATATATTTT. The chain links TRBV19 to TRBJ1-3; D perhaps matches TRBD1 (6 bases). Germline CDR1 and CDR2: LNHDA and SQIVND (reference sequence). V dropped 9 bases and J dropped 4 bases, with 16 bases sitting between them. The CDR3 extends over 14 amino acids.

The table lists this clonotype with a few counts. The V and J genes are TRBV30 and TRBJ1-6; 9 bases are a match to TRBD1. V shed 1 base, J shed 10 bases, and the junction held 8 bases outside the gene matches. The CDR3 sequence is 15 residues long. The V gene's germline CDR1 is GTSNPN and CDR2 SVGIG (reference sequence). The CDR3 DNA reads TGTGCCTGGAGTGGGGGGACAGGGAGAATCTCACCCCTCCACTTT. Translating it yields CAWSGGTGRISPLHF.

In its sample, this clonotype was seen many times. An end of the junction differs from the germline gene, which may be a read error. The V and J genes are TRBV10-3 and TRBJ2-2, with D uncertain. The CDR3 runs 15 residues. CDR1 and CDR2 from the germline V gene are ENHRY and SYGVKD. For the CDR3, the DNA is TGTGCCATCAGTGACGCGACCACGAAAACCGGGGAGCTGTTTTTT. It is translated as CAISDATTKTGELFF.

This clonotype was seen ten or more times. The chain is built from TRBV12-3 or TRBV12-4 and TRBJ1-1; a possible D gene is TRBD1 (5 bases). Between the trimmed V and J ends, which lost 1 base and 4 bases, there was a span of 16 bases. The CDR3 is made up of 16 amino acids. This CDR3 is CASSLDTRQRGTEAFF. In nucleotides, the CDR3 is TGTGCCAGCAGTTTAGACACACGACAGAGGGGCACTGAAGCTTTCTTT.

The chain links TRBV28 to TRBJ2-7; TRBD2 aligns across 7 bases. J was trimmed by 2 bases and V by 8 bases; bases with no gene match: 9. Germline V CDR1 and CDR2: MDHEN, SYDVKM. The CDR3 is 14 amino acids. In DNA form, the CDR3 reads TGTGCCAGCGGAGGCGGGAGTCGTCCCTACGAGCAGTACTTC. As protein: CASGGGSRPYEQYF.